The entry below gives a single T cell receptor beta chain sequence along with its context. The target antigen is unknown. 5'RACE primed at constant segments yielded TCR alpha and TCR beta cDNA libraries bearing sample barcodes and UMIs. TCRdb re-derived calls from the 5' RACE reads in MiXCR, one entry per CDR3 protein. The data show some 45,000 distinct CDR3 sequences, less than 35% seen once. This entry comes from a study of T-cell memory formation after mild COVID-19. Per the germline V gene, CDR1 is MGHRA and CDR2 is YSYEKL. The CDR3 runs 14 residues. Trimming took off 6 bases at V and 1 base at J, with 12 bases between the two ends. Whole-study findings and limits: Among clones contracting day 15 to 85, CD4/CD8 was balanced, whereas later expanders leaned CD4+.

The chain employs TRBV4-1 and TRBJ1-1, with D tentatively TRBD1 (6 bases). This receptor was taken from a man in his late teens or twenties who had mild COVID-19 (a few samples of this study predate the infection). Cell type and time point are not known. The sample was PBMCs or a T cell subset sorted from them (not recorded which). The CDR3, as DNA: TGCGCCAGCAGGGATATAGGGGGGAACACTGAAGCTTTCTTT. This codes for CASRDIGGNTEAFF.